This T cell receptor (beta chain) was documented in a study of shared clonotypes between healthy human individuals. Study-wide context: Each donor's CD4 naive and CD4 memory cells filled three plates apiece, CD8 naive two, and CD8 memory one.

J was trimmed by 0 bases and V by 4 bases; bases with no gene match: 2. The CDR3 is 15 residues long. Germline assignment: CDR1 ENHRY and CDR2 SYGVKD. Healthy and HIV-negative, the adult donors had no recent acute infections or vaccinations. A split of CD4+ cells into CD45RA+ naive and CD45RA-negative memory subsets was performed. The repertoire was sequenced with immunoSEQ multiplex PCR; TCRdb's copy has only in-frame clones and lacks some. The data show approximately 980,000 clones, approximately 80% seen once. This clone was detected only a few times. This TCR was sampled from a man between 18 and 35 years old in good health. This chain links TRBV10-3 with TRBJ1-5; 8 bases are a match to TRBD1. Specimen: memory CD4+ T cells sorted from blood. Subset denoted: CD45RA-negative fraction. The CDR3 sequence is CAISGTGNSNQPQHF. Here the CDR3 DNA reads TGTGCCATCAGTGGGACAGGGAATAGCAATCAGCCCCAGCATTTT.